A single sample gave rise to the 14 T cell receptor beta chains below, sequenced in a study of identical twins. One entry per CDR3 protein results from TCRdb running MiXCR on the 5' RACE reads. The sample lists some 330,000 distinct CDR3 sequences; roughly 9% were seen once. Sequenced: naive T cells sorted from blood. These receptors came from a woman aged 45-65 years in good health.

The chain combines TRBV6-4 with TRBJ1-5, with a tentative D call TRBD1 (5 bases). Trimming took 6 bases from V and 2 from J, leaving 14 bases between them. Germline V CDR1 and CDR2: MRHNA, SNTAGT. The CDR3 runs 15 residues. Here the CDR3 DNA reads TGTGCCAGCAGCCGGGACGCCCTTGGCAATCAGCCCCAGCATTTT. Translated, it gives CASSRDALGNQPQHF.

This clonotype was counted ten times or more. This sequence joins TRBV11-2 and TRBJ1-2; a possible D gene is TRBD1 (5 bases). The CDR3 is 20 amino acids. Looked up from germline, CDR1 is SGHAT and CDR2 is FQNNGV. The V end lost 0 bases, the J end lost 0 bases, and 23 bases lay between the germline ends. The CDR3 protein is CASSLDRGEGDHTSNYGYTF. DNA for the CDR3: TGTGCCAGCAGCTTAGATCGAGGTGAAGGGGACCACACTTCTAACTATGGCTACACCTTC.

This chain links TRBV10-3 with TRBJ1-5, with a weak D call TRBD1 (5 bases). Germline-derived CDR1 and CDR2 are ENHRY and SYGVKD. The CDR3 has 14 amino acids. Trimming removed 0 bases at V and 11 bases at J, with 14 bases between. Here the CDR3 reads CAISESGRGVAQHF. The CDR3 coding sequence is TGTGCCATCAGTGAGTCGGGAAGAGGGGTGGCCCAGCATTTT.

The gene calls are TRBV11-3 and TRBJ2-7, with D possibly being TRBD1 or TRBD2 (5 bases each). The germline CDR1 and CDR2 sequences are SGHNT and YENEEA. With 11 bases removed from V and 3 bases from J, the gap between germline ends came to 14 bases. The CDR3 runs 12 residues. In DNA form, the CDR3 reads TGTGCCGCCGGCGAGGGGATCTACGAGCAGTACTTC. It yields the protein CAAGEGIYEQYF.

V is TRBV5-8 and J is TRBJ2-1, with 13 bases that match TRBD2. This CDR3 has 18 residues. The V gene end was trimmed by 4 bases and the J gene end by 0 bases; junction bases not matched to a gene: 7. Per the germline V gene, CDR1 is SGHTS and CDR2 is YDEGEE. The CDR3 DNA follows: TGTGCCAGCAGCCCGGGACTAGCGGGACTTAGCTCCTACAATGAGCAGTTCTTC. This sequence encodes CASSPGLAGLSSYNEQFF.

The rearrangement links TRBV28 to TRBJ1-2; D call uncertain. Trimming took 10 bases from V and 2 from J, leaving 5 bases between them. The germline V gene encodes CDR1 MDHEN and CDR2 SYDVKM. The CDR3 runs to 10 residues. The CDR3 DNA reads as TGTGCCACCCAGAACTATGGCTACACCTTC. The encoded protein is CATQNYGYTF.

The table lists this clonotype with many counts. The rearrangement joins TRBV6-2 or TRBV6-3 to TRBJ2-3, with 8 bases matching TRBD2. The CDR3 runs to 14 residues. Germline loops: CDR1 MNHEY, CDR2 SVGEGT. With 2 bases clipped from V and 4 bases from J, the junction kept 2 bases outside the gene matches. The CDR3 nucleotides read TGTGCCAGCAGTTACGAGCGGGAGTCAGATACGCAGTATTTT. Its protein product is CASSYERESDTQYF.

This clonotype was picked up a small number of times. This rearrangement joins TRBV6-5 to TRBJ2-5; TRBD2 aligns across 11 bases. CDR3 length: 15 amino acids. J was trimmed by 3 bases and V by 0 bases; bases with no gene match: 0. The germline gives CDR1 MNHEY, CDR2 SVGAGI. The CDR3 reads CASSYSGLAEETQYF. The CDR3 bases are TGTGCCAGCAGTTACTCGGGACTAGCGGAAGAGACCCAGTACTTC.

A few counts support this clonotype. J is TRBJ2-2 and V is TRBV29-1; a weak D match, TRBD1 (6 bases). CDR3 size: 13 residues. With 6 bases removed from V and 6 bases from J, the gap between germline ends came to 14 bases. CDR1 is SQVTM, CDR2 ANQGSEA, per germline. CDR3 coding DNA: TGCAGCGTAGGGACAAGGTACTCCGGGGAGCTGTTTTTT. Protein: CSVGTRYSGELFF.

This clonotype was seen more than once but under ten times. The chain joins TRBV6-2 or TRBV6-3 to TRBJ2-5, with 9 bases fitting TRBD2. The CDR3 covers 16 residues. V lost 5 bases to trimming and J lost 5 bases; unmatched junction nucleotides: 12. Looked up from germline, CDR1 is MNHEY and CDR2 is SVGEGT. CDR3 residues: CASSVLGAGGPETQYF. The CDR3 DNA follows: TGTGCCAGCAGTGTACTCGGGGCGGGAGGGCCCGAGACCCAGTACTTC.

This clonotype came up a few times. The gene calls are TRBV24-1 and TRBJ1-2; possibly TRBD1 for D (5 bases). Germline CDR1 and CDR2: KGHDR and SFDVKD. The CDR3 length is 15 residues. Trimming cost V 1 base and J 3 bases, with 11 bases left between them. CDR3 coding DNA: TGTGCCACCAGTGATTTTCAGGGCGGGGACTATGGCTACACCTTC. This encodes CATSDFQGGDYGYTF.

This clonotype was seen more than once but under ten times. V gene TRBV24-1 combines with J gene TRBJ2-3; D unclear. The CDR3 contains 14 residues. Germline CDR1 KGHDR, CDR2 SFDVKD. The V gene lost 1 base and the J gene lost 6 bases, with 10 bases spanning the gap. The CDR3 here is CATSDFARRDTQYF. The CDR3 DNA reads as TGTGCCACCAGTGATTTTGCCAGGCGGGATACGCAGTATTTT.

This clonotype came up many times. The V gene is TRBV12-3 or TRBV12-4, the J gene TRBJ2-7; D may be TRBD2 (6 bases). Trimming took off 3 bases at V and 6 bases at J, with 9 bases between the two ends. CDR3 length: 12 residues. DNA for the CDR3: TGTGCCAGCAGTTTCGGACTATCCGAGCAGTACGTC. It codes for CASSFGLSEQYV.

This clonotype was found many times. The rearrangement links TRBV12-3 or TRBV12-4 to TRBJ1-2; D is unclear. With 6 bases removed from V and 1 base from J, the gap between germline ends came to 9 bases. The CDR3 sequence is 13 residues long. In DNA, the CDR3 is TGTGCCAGCAGCGTGAGGGTTAACTATGGCTACACCTTC. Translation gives CASSVRVNYGYTF.